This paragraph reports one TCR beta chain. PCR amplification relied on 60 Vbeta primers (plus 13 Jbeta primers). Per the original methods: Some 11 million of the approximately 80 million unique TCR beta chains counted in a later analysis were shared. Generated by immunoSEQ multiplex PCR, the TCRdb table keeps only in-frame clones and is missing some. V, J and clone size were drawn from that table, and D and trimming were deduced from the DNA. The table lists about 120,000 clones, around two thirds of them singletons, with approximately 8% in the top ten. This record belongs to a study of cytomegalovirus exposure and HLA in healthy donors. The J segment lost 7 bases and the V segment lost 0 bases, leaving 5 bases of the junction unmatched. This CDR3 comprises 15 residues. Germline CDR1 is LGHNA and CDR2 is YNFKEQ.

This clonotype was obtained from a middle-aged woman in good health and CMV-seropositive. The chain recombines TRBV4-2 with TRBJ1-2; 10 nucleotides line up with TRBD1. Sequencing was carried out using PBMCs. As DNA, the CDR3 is TGTGCCAGCAGCCAAGATCGGGACAGGGGACCTGGCTACACCTTC. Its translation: CASSQDRDRGPGYTF.